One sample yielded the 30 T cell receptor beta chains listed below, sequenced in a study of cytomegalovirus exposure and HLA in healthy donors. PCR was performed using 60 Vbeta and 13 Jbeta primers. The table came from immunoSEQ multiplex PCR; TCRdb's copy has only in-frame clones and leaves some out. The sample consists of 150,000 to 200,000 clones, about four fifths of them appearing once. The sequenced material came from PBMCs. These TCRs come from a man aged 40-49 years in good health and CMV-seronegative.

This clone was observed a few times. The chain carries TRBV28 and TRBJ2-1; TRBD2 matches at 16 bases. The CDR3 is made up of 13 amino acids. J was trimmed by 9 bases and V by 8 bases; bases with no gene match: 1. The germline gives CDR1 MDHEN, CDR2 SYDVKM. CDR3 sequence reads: CASGTSGRGEQFF. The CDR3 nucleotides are TGTGCCAGCGGGACTAGCGGGAGGGGTGAGCAGTTCTTC. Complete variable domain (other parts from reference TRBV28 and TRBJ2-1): DVKVTQSSRYLVKRTGEKVFLECVQDMDHENMFWYRQDPGLGLRLIYFSYDVKMKEKGDIPEGYSVSREKKERFSLILESASTNQTSMYLCASGTSGRGEQFFGPGTRLTVL.

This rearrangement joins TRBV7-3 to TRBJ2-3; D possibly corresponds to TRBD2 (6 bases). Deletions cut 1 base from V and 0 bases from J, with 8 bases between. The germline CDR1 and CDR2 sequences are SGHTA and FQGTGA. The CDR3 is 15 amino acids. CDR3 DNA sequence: TGTGCCAGCAGCTTAAATGGGGGGAGCACAGATACGCAGTATTTT. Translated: CASSLNGGSTDTQYF.

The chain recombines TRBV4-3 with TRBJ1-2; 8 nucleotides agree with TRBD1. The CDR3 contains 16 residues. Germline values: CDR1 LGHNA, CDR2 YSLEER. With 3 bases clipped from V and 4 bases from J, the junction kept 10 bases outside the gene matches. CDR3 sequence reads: CASSHEARGPGYGYTF. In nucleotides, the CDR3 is TGCGCCAGCAGCCATGAAGCCAGGGGGCCCGGCTATGGCTACACCTTC.

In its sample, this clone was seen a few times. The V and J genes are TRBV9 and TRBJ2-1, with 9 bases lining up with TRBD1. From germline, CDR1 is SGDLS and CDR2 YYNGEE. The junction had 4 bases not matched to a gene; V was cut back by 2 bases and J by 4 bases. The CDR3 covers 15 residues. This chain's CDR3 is CASSVGQGLYNEQFF. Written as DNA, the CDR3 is TGTGCCAGCAGCGTGGGACAGGGACTATACAATGAGCAGTTCTTC.

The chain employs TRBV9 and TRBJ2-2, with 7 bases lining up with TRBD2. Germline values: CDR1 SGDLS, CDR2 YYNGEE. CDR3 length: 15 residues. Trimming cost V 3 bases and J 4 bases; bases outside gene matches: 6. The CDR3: CASSATSAVTGELFF. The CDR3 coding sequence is TGTGCCAGCAGCGCCACTAGCGCTGTCACCGGGGAGCTGTTTTTT.

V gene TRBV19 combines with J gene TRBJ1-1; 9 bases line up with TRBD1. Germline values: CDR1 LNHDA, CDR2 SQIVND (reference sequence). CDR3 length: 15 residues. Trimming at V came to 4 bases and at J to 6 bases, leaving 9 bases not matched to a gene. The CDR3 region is CASSNTGGVGAEAFF. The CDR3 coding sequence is TGTGCCAGTAGTAATACAGGGGGCGTCGGCGCTGAAGCTTTCTTT.

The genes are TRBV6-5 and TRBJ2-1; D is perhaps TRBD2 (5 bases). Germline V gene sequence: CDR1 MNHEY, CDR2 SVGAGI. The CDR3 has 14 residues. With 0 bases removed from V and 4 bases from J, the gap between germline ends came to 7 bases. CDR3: CASSYSTGYNEQFF. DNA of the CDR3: TGTGCCAGCAGTTACTCGACGGGGTACAATGAGCAGTTCTTC.

The CDR3: CASRNRGGDYGYTF. The CDR3 DNA is TGTGCCAGCAGGAACAGGGGAGGAGACTATGGCTACACCTTC. The rearrangement uses TRBV2 and TRBJ1-2, with TRBD1 identical over 7 bases. V shed 6 bases and J 3 bases; nucleotides not matched to a gene: 7. CDR3 length equals 14 residues. Germline CDR1 SNHLY, CDR2 FYNNEI.

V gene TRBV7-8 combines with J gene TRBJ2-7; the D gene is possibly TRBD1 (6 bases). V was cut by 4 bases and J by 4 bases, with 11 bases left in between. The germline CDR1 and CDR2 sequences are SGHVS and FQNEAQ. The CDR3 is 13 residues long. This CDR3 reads CASSYITGYEQYF. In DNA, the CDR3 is TGTGCCAGCAGCTATATAACAGGGTACGAGCAGTACTTC.

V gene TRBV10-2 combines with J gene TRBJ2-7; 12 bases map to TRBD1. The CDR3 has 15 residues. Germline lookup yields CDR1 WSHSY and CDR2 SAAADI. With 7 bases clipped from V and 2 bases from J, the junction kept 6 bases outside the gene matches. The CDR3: CASTGQGAGTYEQYF. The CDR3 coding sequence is TGCGCCAGCACGGGACAGGGGGCCGGGACCTACGAGCAGTACTTC.

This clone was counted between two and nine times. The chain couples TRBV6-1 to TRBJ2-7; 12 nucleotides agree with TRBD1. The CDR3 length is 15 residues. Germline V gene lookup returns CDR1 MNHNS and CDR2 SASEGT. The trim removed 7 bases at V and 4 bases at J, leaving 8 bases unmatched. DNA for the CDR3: TGTGCCAGCAACCCGGGACAGGGGGCGTTATACGAGCAGTACTTC. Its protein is CASNPGQGALYEQYF.

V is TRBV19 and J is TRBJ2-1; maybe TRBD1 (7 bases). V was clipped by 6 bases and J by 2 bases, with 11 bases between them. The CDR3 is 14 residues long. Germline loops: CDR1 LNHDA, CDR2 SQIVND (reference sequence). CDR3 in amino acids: CASRGQRAYNEQFF. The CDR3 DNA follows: TGTGCCAGTAGGGGACAGCGGGCCTACAATGAGCAGTTCTTC. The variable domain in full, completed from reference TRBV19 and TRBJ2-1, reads DGGITQSPKYLFRKEGQNVTLSCEQNLNHDAMYWYRQDPGQGLRLIYYSQIVNDFQKGDIAEGYSVSREKKESFPLTVTSAQKNPTAFYLCASRGQRAYNEQFFGPGTRLTVL.

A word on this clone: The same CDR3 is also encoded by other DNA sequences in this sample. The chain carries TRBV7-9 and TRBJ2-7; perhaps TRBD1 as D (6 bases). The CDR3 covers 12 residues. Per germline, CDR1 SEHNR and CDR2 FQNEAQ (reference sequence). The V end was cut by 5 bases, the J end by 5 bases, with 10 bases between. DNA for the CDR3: TGTGCCAGCAGCGCAACAGGGAACGAGCAGTACTTC. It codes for CASSATGNEQYF.

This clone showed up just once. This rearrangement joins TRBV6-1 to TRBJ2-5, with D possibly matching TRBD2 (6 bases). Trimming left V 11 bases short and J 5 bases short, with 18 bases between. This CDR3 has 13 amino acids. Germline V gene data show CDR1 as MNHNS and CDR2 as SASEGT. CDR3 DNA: TGTGCCGCTTGGGACTCAGCACGGGAGACCCAGTACTTC. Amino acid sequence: CAAWDSARETQYF.

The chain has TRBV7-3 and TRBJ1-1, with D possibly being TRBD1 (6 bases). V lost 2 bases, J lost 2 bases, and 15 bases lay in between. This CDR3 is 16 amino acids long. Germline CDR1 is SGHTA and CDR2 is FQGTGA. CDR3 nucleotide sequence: TGTGCCAGCAGCTTATCGGGGGGCACGGTAAACACTGAAGCTTTCTTT. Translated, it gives CASSLSGGTVNTEAFF. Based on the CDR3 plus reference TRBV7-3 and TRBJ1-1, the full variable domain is GAGVSQTPSNKVTEKGKYVELRCDPISGHTALYWYRQSLGQGPEFLIYFQGTGAADDSGLPNDRFFAVRPEGSVSTLKIQRTERGDSAVYLCASSLSGGTVNTEAFFGQGTRLTVV.

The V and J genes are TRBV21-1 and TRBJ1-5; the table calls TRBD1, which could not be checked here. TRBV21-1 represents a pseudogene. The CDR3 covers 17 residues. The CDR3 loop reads CASSTPREAGGNQPQHF. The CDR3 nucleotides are TGTGCCAGCAGCACGCCCAGGGAGGCAGGGGGTAATCAGCCCCAGCATTTT.

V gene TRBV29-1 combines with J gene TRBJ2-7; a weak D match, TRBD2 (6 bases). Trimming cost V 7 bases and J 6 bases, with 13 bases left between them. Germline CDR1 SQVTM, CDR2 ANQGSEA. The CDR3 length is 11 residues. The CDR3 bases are TGCAGCGGGGGGGAAAAGGGCGAGCAGTACTTC. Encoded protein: CSGGEKGEQYF.

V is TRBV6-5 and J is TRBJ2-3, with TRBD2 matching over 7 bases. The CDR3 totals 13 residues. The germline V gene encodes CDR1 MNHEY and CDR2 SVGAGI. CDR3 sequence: CVTSSGYTDTQYF. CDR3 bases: TGTGTAACGTCTAGCGGCTATACAGATACGCAGTATTTT.

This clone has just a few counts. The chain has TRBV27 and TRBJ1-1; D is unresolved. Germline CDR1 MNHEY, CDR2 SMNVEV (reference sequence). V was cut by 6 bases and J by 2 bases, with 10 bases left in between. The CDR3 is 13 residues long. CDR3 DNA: TGTGCCAGCAGCCTAACACTAAACACTGAAGCTTTCTTT. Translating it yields CASSLTLNTEAFF.

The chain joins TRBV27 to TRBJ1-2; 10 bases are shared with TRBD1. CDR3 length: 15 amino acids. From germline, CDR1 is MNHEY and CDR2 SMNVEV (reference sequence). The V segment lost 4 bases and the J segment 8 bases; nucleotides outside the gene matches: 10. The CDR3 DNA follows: TGTGCCAGCAGTTCAGCCGACAGGGGGCTGGTCGGCTACACCTTC. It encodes CASSSADRGLVGYTF.

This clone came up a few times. CDR3 DNA sequence: TGTGCCAGCAGTGTTCGACAGGGGTGGGATGAGCAGTTCTTC. This codes for CASSVRQGWDEQFF. The rearrangement uses TRBV27 and TRBJ2-1; 8 nucleotides agree with TRBD1. The V segment lost 5 bases and the J segment 8 bases; nucleotides outside the gene matches: 8. CDR1 and CDR2 from the germline V gene are MNHEY and SMNVEV (reference sequence). The CDR3 is 14 amino acids.

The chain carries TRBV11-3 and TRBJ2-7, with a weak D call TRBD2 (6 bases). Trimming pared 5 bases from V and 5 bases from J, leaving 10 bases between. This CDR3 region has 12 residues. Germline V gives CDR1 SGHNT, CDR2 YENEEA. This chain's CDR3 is CASSRGGNEQYF. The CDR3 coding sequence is TGTGCCAGCAGCCGCGGAGGGAACGAGCAGTACTTC. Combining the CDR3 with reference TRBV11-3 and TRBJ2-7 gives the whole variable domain EAGVVQSPRYKIIEKKQPVAFWCNPISGHNTLYWYLQNLGQGPELLIRYENEEAVDDSQLPKDRFSAERLKGVDSTLKIQPAELGDSAVYLCASSRGGNEQYFGPGTRLTVT.

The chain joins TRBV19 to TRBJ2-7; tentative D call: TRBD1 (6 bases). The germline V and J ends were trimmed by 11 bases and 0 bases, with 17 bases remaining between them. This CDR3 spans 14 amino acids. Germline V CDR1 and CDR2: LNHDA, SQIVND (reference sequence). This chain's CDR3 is CAGPANRDSYEQYF. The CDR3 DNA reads TGTGCCGGCCCCGCCAACAGGGACTCCTACGAGCAGTACTTC.

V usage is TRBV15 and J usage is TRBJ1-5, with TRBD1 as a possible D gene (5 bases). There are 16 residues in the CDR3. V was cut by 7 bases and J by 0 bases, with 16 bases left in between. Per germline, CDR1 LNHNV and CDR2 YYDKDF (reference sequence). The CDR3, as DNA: TGTGCCACCACCTCCCAGCGGGGGACTAGCAATCAGCCCCAGCATTTT. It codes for CATTSQRGTSNQPQHF.

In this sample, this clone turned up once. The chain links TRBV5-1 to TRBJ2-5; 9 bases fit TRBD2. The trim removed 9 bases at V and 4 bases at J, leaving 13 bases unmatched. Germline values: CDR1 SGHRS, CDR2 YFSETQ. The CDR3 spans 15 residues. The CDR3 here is CATTPVAGVAETQYF. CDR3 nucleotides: TGCGCCACCACACCTGTAGCGGGGGTCGCAGAGACCCAGTACTTC.

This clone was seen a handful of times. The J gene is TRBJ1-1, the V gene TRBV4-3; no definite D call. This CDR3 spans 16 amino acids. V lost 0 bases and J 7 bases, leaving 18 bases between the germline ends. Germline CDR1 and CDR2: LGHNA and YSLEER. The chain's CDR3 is CASSQENGSPTGEAFF. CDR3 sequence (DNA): TGCGCCAGCAGCCAAGAAAATGGGAGTCCAACGGGTGAAGCTTTCTTT.

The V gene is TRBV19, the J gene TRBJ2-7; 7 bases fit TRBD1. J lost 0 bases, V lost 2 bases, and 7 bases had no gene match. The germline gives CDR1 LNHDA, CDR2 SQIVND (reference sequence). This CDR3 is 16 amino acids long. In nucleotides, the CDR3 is TGTGCCAGTAGTATAAGGGCACAGGGGAACTCCTACGAGCAGTACTTC. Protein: CASSIRAQGNSYEQYF.

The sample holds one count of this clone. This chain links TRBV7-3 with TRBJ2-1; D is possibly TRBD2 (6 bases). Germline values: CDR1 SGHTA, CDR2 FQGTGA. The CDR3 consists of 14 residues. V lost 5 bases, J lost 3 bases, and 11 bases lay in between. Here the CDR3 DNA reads TGTGCCAGCAGCCTCGGCGGGGTCTACAATGAGCAGTTCTTC. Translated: CASSLGGVYNEQFF.

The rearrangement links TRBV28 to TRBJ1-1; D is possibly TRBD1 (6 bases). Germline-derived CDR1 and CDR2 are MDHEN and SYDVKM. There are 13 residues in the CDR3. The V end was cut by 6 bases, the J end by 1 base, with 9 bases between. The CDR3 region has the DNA TGTGCCAGCAGGCGGACAGCGAACACTGAAGCTTTCTTT. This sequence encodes CASRRTANTEAFF.

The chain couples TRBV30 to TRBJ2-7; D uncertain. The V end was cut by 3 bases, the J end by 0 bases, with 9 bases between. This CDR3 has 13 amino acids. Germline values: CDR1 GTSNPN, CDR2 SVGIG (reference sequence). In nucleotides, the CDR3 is TGTGCCTGGAGAAGAGACACCTCCTACGAGCAGTACTTC. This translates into CAWRRDTSYEQYF.